The 17 T cell receptor beta chains below come from one sample, sequenced in a study of regulatory T cells in long-lasting Graves disease. Time point indicated: newly diagnosed GD, antithyroid drugs for less than 3 months. After RNA was extracted from PBMCs, the TCR library was made from it. In building TCR beta libraries, iRepertoire HTBI primers were used together with Arm-PCR of CDR3 regions. TCRdb fed the multiplex PCR reads into MiXCR, producing one record per CDR3 protein. Counted here are approximately 400,000 distinct CDR3 sequences, around 11% occurring once; the ten biggest clones make up approximately 20%. The data were also submitted as part of a second study, on T cells in Graves' hyperthyroidism and ophthalmopathy.

The input for sequencing was peripheral blood mononuclear cells (PBMCs), taken at new diagnosis, from a patient treated with antithyroid drugs. Every receptor here comes from a woman under 30 with Graves disease.

Ten or more counts support this clonotype. The chain combines TRBV20-1 with TRBJ1-4; 8 bases align to TRBD1. This CDR3 has 14 residues. The trim removed 3 bases at V and 5 bases at J, leaving 5 bases unmatched. Germline V gives CDR1 DFQATT, CDR2 SNEGSKA (reference sequence). This CDR3 is CSARWDRPNEKLFF. CDR3 in DNA: TGCAGTGCTAGGTGGGACAGGCCAAATGAAAAACTGTTTTTT.

This clonotype was counted between two and nine times. The rearrangement links TRBV18 to TRBJ2-7, with TRBD2 as a possible D gene (6 bases). V was cut by 3 bases and J by 3 bases, with 18 bases left in between. The CDR3 sequence is 16 residues long. In germline, CDR1 is KGHSH, CDR2 LQKENI. The CDR3 protein is CASSPSGRSAIYEQYF. The CDR3 coding sequence is TGTGCCAGCTCACCCAGTGGGAGGAGCGCCATCTACGAGCAGTACTTC.

About this clonotype: A much more abundant neighbour one base away suggests this may be a read error. The V and J genes are TRBV28 and TRBJ2-1; maybe TRBD2 (5 bases). The CDR3 has 16 residues. Germline V CDR1 and CDR2: MDHEN, SYDVKM. In DNA form, the CDR3 reads TGTGTCAGCAGCCTTACGAGGGCCGTTTCGAACAATGAGCAGTTCTTC. As protein: CVSSLTRAVSNNEQFF. The full variable domain, completed using reference TRBV28 and TRBJ2-1, is DVKVTQSSRYLVKRTGEKVFLECVQDMDHENMFWYRQDPGLGLRLIYFSYDVKMKEKGDIPEGYSVSREKKERFSLILESASTNQTSMYLCVSSLTRAVSNNEQFFGPGTRLTVL.

This clonotype was detected a few times. In DNA form, the CDR3 reads TGTGCCAGCAGCTTAGGCCTGGGGGGCAAAAACATTCAGTACTTC. It specifies CASSLGLGGKNIQYF. This chain uses TRBV11-2 with TRBJ2-4, with D perhaps TRBD2 (6 bases). The V gene lost 1 base and the J gene lost 3 bases, with 10 bases spanning the gap. The germline V gene has CDR1 SGHAT and CDR2 FQNNGV. CDR3 length: 15 amino acids.

This clonotype was seen repeatedly, ten times or more. CDR3 in DNA: TGCAGTGCTAGTGGGGACAGCCGAAAACTAATGAACACTGAAGCTTTCTTT. Residues: CSASGDSRKLMNTEAFF. This rearrangement joins TRBV20-1 to TRBJ1-1; TRBD1 matches at 7 bases. From germline, CDR1 is DFQATT and CDR2 SNEGSKA (reference sequence). This CDR3 contains 17 residues. Trimming removed 3 bases from V and 0 bases from J; junction bases left unmatched: 13.

There are many counts of this clonotype. V is TRBV27 and J is TRBJ2-7, with TRBD2 matching 7 bases. Germline V gene sequence: CDR1 MNHEY, CDR2 SMNVEV (reference sequence). This CDR3 has 15 amino acids. V lost 5 bases to trimming and J lost 2 bases; unmatched junction nucleotides: 9. The CDR3 sequence: CASSPRGSGAYEQYF. The CDR3 coding sequence is TGTGCCAGCAGTCCCCGAGGCAGCGGGGCCTACGAGCAGTACTTC.

This clonotype has at least ten counts. The chain carries TRBV20-1 and TRBJ2-7; D perhaps matches TRBD2 (6 bases). Germline CDR1 DFQATT, CDR2 SNEGSKA (reference sequence). CDR3 length equals 15 residues. Trimming took 6 bases from V and 0 from J, leaving 18 bases between them. DNA of the CDR3: TGCAGTGCCCCACTCACCGGGACTTACTCCTACGAGCAGTACTTC. Its protein is CSAPLTGTYSYEQYF.

This clonotype was seen a few times. V and J are TRBV12-3 or TRBV12-4 and TRBJ2-7; the D gene could be TRBD1 or TRBD2 (6 bases each). The CDR3 runs 19 residues. Deletions cut 4 bases from V and 0 bases from J, with 25 bases between. CDR3: CASSYSIAERGLSSYEQYV. DNA for the CDR3: TGTGCCAGCAGTTACTCGATAGCCGAACGGGGGCTGAGCTCCTACGAGCAGTACGTC.

The V gene is TRBV7-9, the J gene TRBJ2-5; no reliable D call. This CDR3 has 13 residues. Deletions cut 1 base from V and 1 base from J, with 4 bases between. From germline, CDR1 is SEHNR and CDR2 FQNEAQ (reference sequence). The CDR3 reads CASSLVLQETQYF. As DNA, the CDR3 is TGTGCCAGCAGCTTAGTTCTCCAAGAGACCCAGTACTTC.

The chain has TRBV19 and TRBJ1-2, with D hard to call. The CDR3 totals 14 residues. V was shortened by 4 bases and J by 2 bases, with 11 bases between the two germline ends. Germline CDR1 reads LNHDA; CDR2 reads SQIVND (reference sequence). The CDR3 coding sequence is TGTGCCAGTAGTACTTTCAGCTTAAACTATGGCTACACCTTC. This codes for CASSTFSLNYGYTF. Looking up the rest from reference TRBV19 and TRBJ1-2 gives the full variable domain: DGGITQSPKYLFRKEGQNVTLSCEQNLNHDAMYWYRQDPGQGLRLIYYSQIVNDFQKGDIAEGYSVSREKKESFPLTVTSAQKNPTAFYLCASSTFSLNYGYTFGSGTRLTVV.

A word on this clonotype: It differs at one base from a far larger clone, so likely a read error. The chain has TRBV9 and TRBJ2-5; TRBD2 agrees at 12 bases. Germline V gives CDR1 SGDLS, CDR2 YYNGEE. This CDR3 has 18 amino acids. CDR3 loop: CGSSSRGTSGGYQETQYF. CDR3 bases: TGTGGCAGCAGCTCCCGAGGCACTAGCGGGGGGTACCAAGAGACCCAGTACTTC.

This clonotype was picked up many times. V is TRBV6-1 and J is TRBJ1-1; D is unclear. Looked up from germline, CDR1 is MNHNS and CDR2 is SASEGT. This CDR3 has 14 amino acids. The germline V and J ends were trimmed by 6 bases and 1 base, with 12 bases remaining between them. This chain's CDR3 is CASSLITPNTEAFF. CDR3 DNA: TGTGCCAGCAGCCTTATTACCCCGAACACTGAAGCTTTCTTT.

This clonotype has at least ten counts. The chain joins TRBV28 to TRBJ2-1; TRBD1 agrees at 11 bases. The CDR3 is 18 residues long. Germline-derived CDR1 and CDR2 are MDHEN and SYDVKM. J lost 0 bases, V lost 7 bases, and 11 bases had no gene match. CDR3 DNA: TGTGCCAGCACCCCGGGACAGGGGGAGTACCGCTCCTACAATGAGCAGTTCTTC. Protein sequence: CASTPGQGEYRSYNEQFF.

This sequence joins TRBV6-5 and TRBJ2-1, with TRBD1 matching 7 bases. V was pared by 3 bases and J by 13 bases, with 3 bases of the junction left unmatched. The V gene's germline CDR1 is MNHEY and CDR2 SVGAGI. The CDR3 spans 11 residues. The DNA of the CDR3 is TGTGCCAGCAGTTATGGACAGGAACAGTTCTTC. Encoded protein: CASSYGQEQFF.

This clonotype was seen at least ten times. The V call is TRBV20-1, the J call TRBJ1-1, with 9 nucleotides matching TRBD1. Losses at the gene ends were 5 bases for V and 5 bases for J; bases not matched to a gene: 9. CDR1 and CDR2 from the germline V gene are DFQATT and SNEGSKA (reference sequence). The CDR3 loop spans 14 amino acids. The CDR3 reads CSAAYRGPRTEAFF. CDR3 bases: TGCAGTGCTGCGTACAGGGGGCCGAGAACTGAAGCTTTCTTT.

The chain has TRBV12-3 or TRBV12-4 and TRBJ1-2, with a tentative D call TRBD1 (5 bases). The V and J ends lost 6 bases and 5 bases respectively, with 19 bases between them. This CDR3 contains 15 residues. The CDR3 spells CASSRSGRGSYGYTF. CDR3 DNA sequence: TGTGCCAGCAGCCGCTCTGGACGGGGCTCATATGGCTACACCTTC.

This clonotype has at least ten counts. The chain joins TRBV20-1 to TRBJ2-7; the D gene could be TRBD1 or TRBD2 (5 bases each). This CDR3 comprises 14 residues. The V gene lost 3 bases and the J gene lost 4 bases, with 16 bases spanning the gap. Germline V lookup: CDR1 DFQATT, CDR2 SNEGSKA (reference sequence). The CDR3 nucleotides read TGCAGTGCTAGTCCAGGGAGATGGGTATACGAGCAGTACTTC. Its translation: CSASPGRWVYEQYF.